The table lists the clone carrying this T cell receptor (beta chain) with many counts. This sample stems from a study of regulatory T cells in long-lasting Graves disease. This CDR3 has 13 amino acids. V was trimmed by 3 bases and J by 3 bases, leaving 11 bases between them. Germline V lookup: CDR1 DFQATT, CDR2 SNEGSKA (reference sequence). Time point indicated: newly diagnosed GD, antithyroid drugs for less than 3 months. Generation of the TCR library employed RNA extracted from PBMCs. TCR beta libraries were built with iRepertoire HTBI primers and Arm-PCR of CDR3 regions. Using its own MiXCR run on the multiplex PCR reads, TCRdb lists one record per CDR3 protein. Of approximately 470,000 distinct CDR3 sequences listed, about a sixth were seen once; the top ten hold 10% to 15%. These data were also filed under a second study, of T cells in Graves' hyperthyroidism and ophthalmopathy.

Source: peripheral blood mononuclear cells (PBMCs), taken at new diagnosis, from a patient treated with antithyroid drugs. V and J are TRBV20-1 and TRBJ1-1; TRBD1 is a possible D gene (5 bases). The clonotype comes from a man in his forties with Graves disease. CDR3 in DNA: TGCAGTGCTAGCCGGGGGTTGTACACTGAAGCTTTCTTT. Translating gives CSASRGLYTEAFF.